The rows below give T cell receptor beta chains drawn from one sample of a study of blood T cell repertoires in COVID-19. Generated by immunoSEQ multiplex PCR, the TCRdb table keeps only in-frame clones and is missing some. Of over 150,000 clones in the sample, roughly 87% were seen once. Source material: PBMCs or T cells enriched from blood (not recorded which). These receptors all stem from a woman in her 50s who had recovered from COVID-19. The CDR3 runs from the conserved cysteine through the conserved F or W. D genes are given only for firm matches. Clone size is shown for a subset of rows, as once, few, many or a class of expanded clone.

TRBJ1-2	TRBD1	TRBV6-5	-	CASSYMTGGADYGYTF	TGTGCCAGCAGTTACATGACAGGGGGCGCGGACTATGGCTACACCTTC
TRBJ1-4	TRBD1	TRBV7-2	-	CASSRQGRPEKLFF	TGTGCCAGCAGTCGACAGGGTAGACCTGAAAAACTGTTTTTT
TRBJ1-4	-	TRBV28	once	CASTPHEGDEKLFF	TGTGCCAGCACCCCGCACGAAGGGGATGAAAAACTGTTTTTT
TRBJ2-3	TRBD2	TRBV9	few	CASSGGTSGLTDTQYF	TGTGCCAGCAGCGGGGGAACTAGCGGGCTCACAGATACGCAGTATTTT
TRBJ2-3	TRBD2	TRBV10-3	-	CAIGGGTSGTDTQYF	TGTGCCATCGGCGGGGGGACTAGCGGCACAGATACGCAGTATTTT
TRBJ2-4	-	TRBV30	-	CAWSVNRGIQYF	TGTGCCTGGAGTGTAAACCGCGGCATTCAGTACTTC
TRBJ2-3	-	TRBV7-6	once	CASSPTGGVGTDTQYF	TGTGCCAGCAGCCCGACGGGGGGCGTCGGCACAGATACGCAGTATTTT
TRBJ2-3	TRBD2	TRBV19	-	CASSLAGSSTDTQYF	TGTGCCAGTAGTCTAGCGGGGTCAAGCACAGATACGCAGTATTTT
TRBJ2-7	TRBD2	TRBV30	-	CAWSGTSGGYEQYF	TGTGCCTGGAGTGGCACTAGCGGGGGCTACGAGCAGTACTTC
TRBJ1-2	-	TRBV7-9	-	CASSPGGGGAYGYTF	TGTGCCAGCAGCCCGGGAGGCGGCGGGGCCTATGGCTACACCTTC
TRBJ1-1	TRBD1	TRBV28	-	CASSTTGGTTEAFF	TGTGCCAGCAGTACTACAGGGGGGACCACTGAAGCTTTCTTT
TRBJ2-3	TRBD2	TRBV2	-	CATTSGMTDTQYF	TGTGCCACCACTAGCGGGATGACAGATACGCAGTATTTT
TRBJ1-2	TRBD1	TRBV2	-	CASSEDRPNGYTF	TGTGCCAGCAGCGAGGACAGGCCTAACGGCTACACCTTC